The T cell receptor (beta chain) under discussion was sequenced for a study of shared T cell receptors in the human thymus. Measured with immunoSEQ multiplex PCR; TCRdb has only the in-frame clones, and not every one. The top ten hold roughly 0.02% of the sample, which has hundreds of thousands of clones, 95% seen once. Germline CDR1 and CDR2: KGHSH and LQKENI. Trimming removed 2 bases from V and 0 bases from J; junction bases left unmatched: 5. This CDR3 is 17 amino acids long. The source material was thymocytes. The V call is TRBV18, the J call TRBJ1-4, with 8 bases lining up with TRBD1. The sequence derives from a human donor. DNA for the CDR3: TGTGCCAGCTCACCATCGGACAGGGTTACAACTAATGAAAAACTGTTTTTT. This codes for CASSPSDRVTTNEKLFF. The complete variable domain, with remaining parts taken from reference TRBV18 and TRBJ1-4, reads NAGVMQNPRHLVRRRGQEARLRCSPMKGHSHVYWYRQLPEEGLKFMVYLQKENIIDESGMPKERFSAEFPKEGPSILRIQQVVRGDSAAYFCASSPSDRVTTNEKLFFGSGTQLSVL.